This TCR beta chain was sequenced for a study of blood T cells in healthy people across ages. It was with a sample-barcoded 5' primer and a J-beta primer mix that a second PCR of roughly 7 to 12 cycles was run. There were at least 2.5 million CDR3-containing paired-end reads obtained from each sample. Each CDR3 protein gets one entry after TCRdb re-called the 5' RACE reads with MiXCR. The sample has hundreds of thousands of distinct CDR3 sequences, 35% to 40% seen once. The study, taken as a whole, reports: Higher diversity and more naive CD4+ cells were features of long-lived donors, compared to aged donors. As age increased, TCR beta diversity per million T cells fell in a roughly linear fashion. Naive and antigen-experienced cells could not be conclusively compared, given unsorted PBMCs.

The CDR3 extends over 13 amino acids. Losses at the gene ends were 3 bases for V and 11 bases for J; bases not matched to a gene: 8. From germline, CDR1 is LNHNV and CDR2 YYDKDF (reference sequence). With regard to this clonotype: Its specificity is unknown.

The clonotype comes from a young man in good health. V and J are TRBV15 and TRBJ2-5; 8 bases align to TRBD1. The sequenced material came from blood. The CDR3 sequence is CATSRTGVYEQYF. CDR3 in DNA: TGTGCCACCAGCAGGACAGGGGTCTATGAGCAGTACTTC.